The sequence of this T cell receptor (beta chain) was determined in a study of cytomegalovirus exposure and HLA in healthy donors. This CDR3 contains 11 residues. The V end was cut by 6 bases, the J end by 3 bases, with 3 bases between. Per the germline V gene, CDR1 is KGHSH and CDR2 is LQKENI. Comment on this clone: Its antigen is unknown.

Study results and caveats: Specificity for CMV antigens was confirmed in vitro for three of the CMV-associated chains. Cytomegalovirus association was assigned to 170 or so TCR beta chains.

The protocol was immunoSEQ multiplex PCR, while the TCRdb copy is restricted to in-frame clones and leaves out a portion. The sample yields 120,000 or so clones, 90% to 96% seen once. The chain combines TRBV18 with TRBJ2-1; D uncertain. This TCR was recovered from a man aged 18 to 30 in good health and CMV-seronegative. The sample taken for sequencing was PBMCs. The CDR3 loop is CASSSYNEQFF. The CDR3 DNA reads as TGTGCCAGCTCGAGCTACAATGAGCAGTTCTTC. Full variable domain (outside the CDR3, taken from reference TRBV18 and TRBJ2-1): NAGVMQNPRHLVRRRGQEARLRCSPMKGHSHVYWYRQLPEEGLKFMVYLQKENIIDESGMPKERFSAEFPKEGPSILRIQQVVRGDSAAYFCASSSYNEQFFGPGTRLTVL.